These 31 T cell receptor beta chains originate from one sample sequenced in a study of T cells expressing NK-cell markers. From its re-call of the 5' RACE reads, TCRdb lists each CDR3 protein once, without DNA. The sample totals about half a million distinct CDR3 sequences. Sequenced: blood T cells: a sorted CD56 or NKG2C T cell subset, CD4+ or CD8+ T cells, or bulk PBMC T cells (not recorded which). The receptors were gathered from a woman aged 50 to 60 in good health.

The CDR3 sequence is CSARGGADTQYF. The chain links TRBV29-1 to TRBJ2-3; no DNA is available, so the TRBD2 call from TCRdb remains unchecked. The V gene's germline CDR1 is SQVTM and CDR2 ANQGSEA. CDR3 length: 12 residues.

The rearrangement links TRBV28 to TRBJ2-2; without DNA, the TCRdb call of TRBD1 cannot be checked. Germline V gene data show CDR1 as MDHEN and CDR2 as SYDVKM. This CDR3 is 16 amino acids long. CDR3 sequence: CATSQGPKTNTGELFF.

J is TRBJ2-4 and V is TRBV12-5; TCRdb calls TRBD2, which cannot be checked without DNA. Germline CDR1 is LGHNT and CDR2 is FRNRAP. The CDR3 has 17 amino acids. This CDR3 is CASGLSEAGGTKNIQYF.

V usage is TRBV29-1 and J usage is TRBJ2-4; TCRdb proposes TRBD1, but this gene call is untestable without DNA. The CDR3 extends over 16 amino acids. Germline CDR1 and CDR2: SQVTM and ANQGSEA. CDR3 loop: CSVARDRGFGKNIQYF.

V usage is TRBV10-3 and J usage is TRBJ1-5. CDR1 ENHRY and CDR2 SYGVKD come from the germline V gene. The CDR3 contains 14 residues. The CDR3 sequence is CAISVGQVNQPQHF.

V usage is TRBV3-1 and J usage is TRBJ2-1; TCRdb designates TRBD1, a call that cannot be tested without DNA. The CDR3 loop spans 18 amino acids. Germline V gene lookup returns CDR1 LGHDT and CDR2 YNNKEL (reference sequence). The CDR3 loop reads CASSQGRGGRPSYNEQFF.

The rearrangement links TRBV29-1 to TRBJ2-5; without DNA, the TCRdb call of TRBD2 cannot be checked. Looked up from germline, CDR1 is SQVTM and CDR2 is ANQGSEA. The CDR3 extends over 13 amino acids. This chain's CDR3 is CSVEALAGETQYF.

The chain carries TRBV5-1 and TRBJ1-1. CDR3 length: 13 amino acids. From germline, CDR1 is SGHRS and CDR2 YFSETQ. The CDR3 sequence is CASSPIIGTEAFF.

The chain carries TRBV29-1 and TRBJ1-1; the TCRdb D gene call, TRBD1, has no DNA to confirm it. From germline, CDR1 is SQVTM and CDR2 ANQGSEA. The CDR3 runs to 11 residues. CDR3 in amino acids: CSVSGSAEAFF.

V usage is TRBV12-3 or TRBV12-4 and J usage is TRBJ2-5. This CDR3 region has 11 residues. The CDR3: CASTQGETQYF.

The chain recombines TRBV9 with TRBJ2-2; TCRdb returns TRBD1, unconfirmable since there is no DNA. This CDR3 is 16 amino acids long. Germline V gives CDR1 SGDLS, CDR2 YYNGEE. The CDR3 reads CASSVGAAGNTGELFF. Full variable domain (outside the CDR3, taken from reference TRBV9 and TRBJ2-2): DSGVTQTPKHLITATGQRVTLRCSPRSGDLSVYWYQQSLDQGLQFLIQYYNGEERAKGNILERFSAQQFPDLHSELNLSSLELGDSALYFCASSVGAAGNTGELFFGEGSRLTVL.

V gene TRBV6-5 combines with J gene TRBJ2-3; the TCRdb D gene call, TRBD2, has no DNA to confirm it. CDR3 length: 17 residues. Looked up from germline, CDR1 is MNHEY and CDR2 is SVGAGI. This CDR3 is CASSYSNPAGAKDTQYF.

This rearrangement joins TRBV4-2 to TRBJ1-6; TCRdb indicates TRBD1, and absent DNA this call remains unverified. Looked up from germline, CDR1 is LGHNA and CDR2 is YNFKEQ. The CDR3 has 16 amino acids. The CDR3 is CASSHIEGRVNSPLHF.

The chain combines TRBV6-5 with TRBJ1-4. CDR3 size: 14 residues. Germline CDR1 and CDR2: MNHEY and SVGAGI. CDR3 in amino acids: CASSYHNLGEKLFF.

The rearrangement uses TRBV7-8 and TRBJ2-3; TCRdb's D call, TRBD2, is unchecked because there is no DNA. The CDR3 is 18 residues long. Germline CDR1 is SGHVS and CDR2 is FQNEAQ. CDR3 in amino acids: CASSFRTSGPWATDTQYF.

The chain's CDR3 is CASSQLAGAEQFF. The chain uses TRBV3-1 and TRBJ2-1; TCRdb proposes TRBD2, but this gene call is untestable without DNA. CDR1 is LGHDT and CDR2 is YNNKEL in the germline V gene (reference sequence). This CDR3 spans 13 amino acids.

The rearrangement joins TRBV18 to TRBJ2-5; without DNA, the TCRdb call of TRBD2 cannot be checked. Germline V gives CDR1 KGHSH, CDR2 LQKENI. The CDR3 runs to 14 residues. The CDR3 spells CASSPVAGGETQYF.

The chain carries TRBV4-1 and TRBJ2-3; TCRdb names TRBD1, which stays unverified in the absence of DNA. The CDR3 runs 18 residues. Per germline, CDR1 MGHRA and CDR2 YSYEKL. The CDR3 here is CASSQEPISPGAQDTQYF.

The chain couples TRBV14 to TRBJ2-7; TCRdb designates TRBD2, a call that cannot be tested without DNA. Germline CDR1 reads SGHDN; CDR2 reads FVKESK. The CDR3 consists of 14 residues. The CDR3 sequence: CASSPQPERNEQYF.

The CDR3 region is CASSQDTGAGTEAFF. The chain couples TRBV4-1 to TRBJ1-1; absent DNA, TCRdb's TRBD1 call cannot be checked. The CDR3 covers 15 residues. Germline values: CDR1 MGHRA, CDR2 YSYEKL.

The chain uses TRBV29-1 and TRBJ2-1; TCRdb names TRBD2, which stays unverified in the absence of DNA. The CDR3 extends over 19 amino acids. Germline CDR1 SQVTM, CDR2 ANQGSEA. CDR3 sequence reads: CSVDGLAGSPQSSYNEQFF.

This sequence joins TRBV7-9 and TRBJ1-5. This CDR3 is built from 13 residues. Germline CDR1 and CDR2: SEHNR and FQNEAQ (reference sequence). The CDR3 region is CASSPSANQPQHF.

The chain employs TRBV6-1 and TRBJ1-5; TCRdb indicates TRBD1, and absent DNA this call remains unverified. The CDR3 runs 13 residues. CDR1 is MNHNS, CDR2 SASEGT, per germline. The CDR3 is CGTGQGYNQPQHF.

J is TRBJ2-1 and V is TRBV12-3 or TRBV12-4; TCRdb designates TRBD1, a call that cannot be tested without DNA. The CDR3 contains 15 residues. CDR3 loop: CASSSPWGDSNEQFF.

The chain recombines TRBV6-1 with TRBJ2-1; TCRdb's assignment of TRBD2 cannot be checked, as there is no DNA. Germline V lookup: CDR1 MNHNS, CDR2 SASEGT. This CDR3 region has 13 residues. The chain's CDR3 is CASSEALKGRQFF.

CDR3: CASSPEVGAYEQYF. The genes are TRBV18 and TRBJ2-7. The CDR3 sequence is 14 residues long. Germline V gene sequence: CDR1 KGHSH, CDR2 LQKENI.

This chain joins TRBV7-2 and TRBJ2-1; the D call of TRBD2 rests on TCRdb alone, since no DNA is present to check it. Germline loops: CDR1 SGHTA, CDR2 FQGNSA. The CDR3 consists of 18 residues. CDR3 sequence: CASSLNGRLAASYNEQFF.

The CDR3 reads CASSLGAGEAFF. The chain links TRBV12-3 or TRBV12-4 to TRBJ1-1; TCRdb gives TRBD1 as the D gene, but with no DNA this cannot be confirmed. The CDR3 covers 12 residues.

The V gene is TRBV11-2, the J gene TRBJ2-2; the TRBD1 assignment by TCRdb is unverifiable without DNA. The CDR3 spans 14 residues. Germline V lookup: CDR1 SGHAT, CDR2 FQNNGV. This CDR3 reads CASKVQGYTGELFF.

The rearrangement links TRBV6-1 to TRBJ2-1; TCRdb returns TRBD1, unconfirmable since there is no DNA. This CDR3 is 17 amino acids long. Germline CDR1 MNHNS, CDR2 SASEGT. Here the CDR3 reads CASSSPLAGGPYNEQFF.

The chain recombines TRBV27 with TRBJ2-2; TCRdb calls TRBD1, which cannot be checked without DNA. Germline CDR1 and CDR2: MNHEY and SMNVEV (reference sequence). The CDR3 spans 17 residues. The CDR3 region is CASGPEGPVSYTGELFF.